This T cell receptor beta chain was profiled in a study of T-cell reconstitution after alpha-beta-depleted transplantation in children (TCRdb year 2016). General notes on the study: Using TCR repertoire profiling, the study followed T-cell immune reconstitution in a quantitative way in children after TCRalphabeta/CD19-depleted allogeneic hematopoietic cell transplantation.

The library was produced with PCR. Sequencing was carried out with an Illumina HiSeq 2500. TCR library preparation used molecular barcoding, with unique molecular identifiers applied to normalize quantification of the TCRbeta repertoire. TCRdb's own reprocessing of the public reads used fastp at Q25 and MiXCR and kept productive beta chains. Every CDR3 protein is listed once, alongside the most common genes and DNA of its rows. The sample has about 400,000 distinct CDR3 sequences on record, approximately 20% of them singletons. The top ten constitute over 3.5% of the sample. The CDR3 spans 14 residues, from the cysteine through the phenylalanine. Only the CDR3 part of the read is kept: 42 bases, read in frame from the first base. V and J are truncated by 5 bases and 7 bases respectively, leaving an intervening sequence of 15 bases. CDR1 and CDR2 are drawn from the germline V gene: MDHEN, SYDVKM. Notes on this clonotype: What antigen it recognizes has not been identified. No much larger clonotype is one base removed from it; base qualities were not supplied.

This sequence originates from a human donor who donated a stem cell graft to a child with acute myeloid leukemia. The rearrangement joined TRBV28 to TRBJ2-4; tentative D gene TRBD1, with 6 bases matching. The sample here was PBMCs from the stem cell graft donor, taken from the stem cell graft. The DNA is as follows: TGTGCCAGCAGTCTCCCAGGGGTGACTAACATTCAGTACTTC. It codes for CASSLPGVTNIQYF.